Here is one T cell receptor beta chain with its context. Its antigen is as yet unknown. Clones were sequenced by immunoSEQ multiplex PCR, and TCRdb holds only the in-frame ones, with some missing. This sample has tens of thousands of clones; around 69% occur once, and the top ten carry roughly 2%. The entry originates in a study of vaccination effects on CD4 cells after COVID-19. Germline V gene sequence: CDR1 SNHLY, CDR2 FYNNEI. The CDR3 extends over 12 amino acids. Trimming stripped 8 bases from V and 2 bases from J, with 8 bases between. The culture ran for 10 days before CD4+ T cells were isolated. Participants were given two doses of BNT162b2 or mRNA-1273 vaccine. Nucleocapsid antibodies stayed negative before and after vaccination, showing no earlier SARS-CoV-2 infection.

The V call is TRBV2, the J call TRBJ2-3; maybe TRBD2 (6 bases). The sample consisted of CD4+ T cells from PBMCs cultured without peptide, taken after COVID-19 vaccination. This clonotype originated in a human donor who received a COVID-19 vaccine. The CDR3 here is CASGGNTDTQYF. CDR3 nucleotide sequence: TGTGCCAGCGGCGGGAACACAGATACGCAGTATTTT.